The 8 T cell receptor beta chains below were found in one sample sequenced in a study of response to subunit inactivated influenza vaccine. TCRdb used MiXCR to reprocess the RT-PCR reads, holding one entry per CDR3 protein. The sample lists roughly 700,000 distinct CDR3 sequences, about 15% occurring once. The specimen comprised PBMCs from blood, sampled approximately 15 days before vaccination. The receptors here all came from a man aged 45-60 years who received an inactivated influenza vaccine.

This clonotype turned up a few times. The chain links TRBV20-1 to TRBJ1-2; no clear D. Germline assignment: CDR1 DFQATT and CDR2 SNEGSKA (reference sequence). The CDR3 loop spans 13 amino acids. V was trimmed by 6 bases and J by 1 base, leaving 12 bases between them. CDR3 nucleotide sequence: TGCAGTGCAAAGACATCACTTAACTATGGCTACACCTTC. Translated: CSAKTSLNYGYTF.

This clonotype was picked up a small number of times. The genes are TRBV11-2 and TRBJ1-1, with 7 bases aligning to TRBD1. The CDR3 covers 14 residues. CDR1 is SGHAT and CDR2 is FQNNGV in the germline V gene. V gave up 3 bases and J gave up 4 bases; unmatched junction bases: 5. The DNA for the CDR3 is TGTGCCAGCAGCTTGGGACAGATTGGCACTGAAGCTTTCTTT. Encoded protein: CASSLGQIGTEAFF.

The chain has TRBV6-2 or TRBV6-3 and TRBJ2-3, with TRBD1 matching 11 bases. The germline CDR1 and CDR2 sequences are MNHEY and SVGEGT. V lost 4 bases, J lost 0 bases, and 15 bases stayed unmatched. This CDR3 has 20 residues. Here the CDR3 reads CASSLDRGQNRALSTDTQYF. As DNA, the CDR3 is TGTGCCAGCAGTTTGGACAGGGGGCAAAACCGTGCACTTAGCACAGATACGCAGTATTTT.

The table lists this clonotype with a few counts. The J gene is TRBJ2-1, the V gene TRBV5-6, with D unclear. This CDR3 is 15 amino acids long. V was trimmed by 4 bases and J by 4 bases, leaving 15 bases between them. The germline gives CDR1 SGHDT, CDR2 YYEEEE. The CDR3 sequence is CASSQNPSDYNEQFF. The CDR3 DNA follows: TGTGCCAGCAGCCAAAATCCTAGTGATTACAATGAGCAGTTCTTC.

This clonotype was seen a handful of times. V gene TRBV6-1 combines with J gene TRBJ1-5; maybe TRBD1 (6 bases). This CDR3 comprises 13 residues. CDR1 is MNHNS and CDR2 is SASEGT in the germline V gene. V lost 6 bases to trimming and J lost 5 bases, with 11 bases between them. This CDR3 reads CASSEGVDQPQHF. Written as DNA, the CDR3 is TGTGCCAGCAGCGAGGGGGTTGATCAGCCCCAGCATTTT.

This chain joins TRBV18 and TRBJ2-6, with TRBD2 matching over 7 bases. V lost 5 bases and J lost 9; bases outside the gene matches: 16. The germline gives CDR1 KGHSH, CDR2 LQKENI. The CDR3 has 17 amino acids. This CDR3 is CASSARGTTSSGNVLTF. CDR3 DNA sequence: TGTGCCAGCTCAGCACGGGGGACTACCTCGTCGGGCAACGTCCTGACTTTC.

The genes are TRBV6-1 and TRBJ2-7; TRBD1 is a possible D gene (6 bases). The germline CDR1 and CDR2 sequences are MNHNS and SASEGT. CDR3 length equals 14 residues. The V gene lost 6 bases and the J gene lost 0 bases, with 12 bases spanning the gap. CDR3 region: CASRKGVDSYEQYF. DNA for the CDR3: TGTGCCAGCAGAAAGGGGGTGGACTCCTACGAGCAGTACTTC.

The table lists this clonotype with a few counts. The V and J genes are TRBV28 and TRBJ1-2; D is undetermined. This CDR3 is built from 15 residues. V was clipped by 7 bases and J by 2 bases, with 17 bases between them. In germline, CDR1 is MDHEN, CDR2 SYDVKM. Written as DNA, the CDR3 is TGTGCCAGCACCTCAACCGCCGGAGGGAACTATGGCTACACCTTC. Translation gives CASTSTAGGNYGYTF.